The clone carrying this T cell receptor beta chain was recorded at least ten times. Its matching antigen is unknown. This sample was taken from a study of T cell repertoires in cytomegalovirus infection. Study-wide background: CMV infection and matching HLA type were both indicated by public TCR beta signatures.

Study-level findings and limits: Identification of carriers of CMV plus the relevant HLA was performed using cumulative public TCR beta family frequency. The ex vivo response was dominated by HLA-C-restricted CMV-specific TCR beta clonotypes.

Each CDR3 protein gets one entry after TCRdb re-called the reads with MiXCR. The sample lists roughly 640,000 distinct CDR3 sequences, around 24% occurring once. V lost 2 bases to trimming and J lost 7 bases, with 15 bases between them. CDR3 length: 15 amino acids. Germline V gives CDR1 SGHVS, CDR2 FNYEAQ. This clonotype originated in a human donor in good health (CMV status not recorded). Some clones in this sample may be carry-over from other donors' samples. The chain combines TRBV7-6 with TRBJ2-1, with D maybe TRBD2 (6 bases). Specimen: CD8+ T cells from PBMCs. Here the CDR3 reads CASSLREVTRNEQFF. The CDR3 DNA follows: TGTGCCAGCAGCTTAAGGGAGGTGACGAGGAATGAGCAGTTCTTC.